This record covers a single T cell receptor (beta chain). Its target is not known. These data come from a study of cytomegalovirus exposure and HLA in healthy donors. Study-level information: The use of the same platform for the 120 or so validation repertoires and the 666 first-cohort repertoires was reported by a later analysis.

General observations from the study: A list of 150 or so TCR beta chains associated with cytomegalovirus was given. Some public TCRs appeared in many individuals, while most sequences were rare. According to a later analysis, TCR clusters from the first cohort tended to co-occur in the 120 or so validation repertoires.

Data came from immunoSEQ multiplex PCR; TCRdb stores just in-frame clones and leaves some out. The sample carries 60,000 to 75,000 clones, around 93% recorded once. This TCR was recovered from a woman aged 18-35 years in good health and CMV-seropositive. Sequencing was done on a sample of PBMCs.

The DNA for the CDR3 is TGTGCCAGCAGTTTACTAGGACTAGCGGGACCGGAGTACGAGCAGTACTTC. Amino acids: CASSLLGLAGPEYEQYF. V is TRBV28 and J is TRBJ2-7; 12 bases are shared with TRBD2. CDR1 and CDR2 (germline): MDHEN, SYDVKM. CDR3 length: 17 amino acids. V shed 2 bases, J shed 4 bases, and the junction held 9 bases outside the gene matches.